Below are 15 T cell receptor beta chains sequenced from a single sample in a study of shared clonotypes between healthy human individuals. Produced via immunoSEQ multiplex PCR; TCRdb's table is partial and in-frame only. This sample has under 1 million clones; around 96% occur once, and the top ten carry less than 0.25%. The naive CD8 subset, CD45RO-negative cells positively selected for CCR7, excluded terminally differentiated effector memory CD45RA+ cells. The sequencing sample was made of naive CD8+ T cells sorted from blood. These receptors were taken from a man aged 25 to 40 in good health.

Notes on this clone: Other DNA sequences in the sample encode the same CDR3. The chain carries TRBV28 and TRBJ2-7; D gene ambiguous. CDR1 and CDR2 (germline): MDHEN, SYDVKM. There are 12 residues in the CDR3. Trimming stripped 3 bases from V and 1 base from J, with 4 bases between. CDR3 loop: CASSFKSYEQYF. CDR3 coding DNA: TGTGCCAGCAGTTTCAAGTCCTACGAGCAGTACTTC.

The CDR3 here is CASSFLETQYF. The DNA for the CDR3 is TGTGCCAGCAGCTTCCTCGAGACCCAGTACTTC. The rearrangement joins TRBV7-9 to TRBJ2-5, with no clear D. V was trimmed by 3 bases and J by 5 bases, leaving 4 bases between them. CDR1 SEHNR and CDR2 FQNEAQ come from the germline V gene (reference sequence). The CDR3 runs to 11 residues.

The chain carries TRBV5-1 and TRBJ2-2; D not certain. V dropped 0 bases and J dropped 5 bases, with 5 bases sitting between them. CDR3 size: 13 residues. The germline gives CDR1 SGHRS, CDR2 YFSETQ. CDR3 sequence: CASSLGATGELFF. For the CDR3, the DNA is TGCGCCAGCAGCTTGGGGGCTACCGGGGAGCTGTTTTTT.

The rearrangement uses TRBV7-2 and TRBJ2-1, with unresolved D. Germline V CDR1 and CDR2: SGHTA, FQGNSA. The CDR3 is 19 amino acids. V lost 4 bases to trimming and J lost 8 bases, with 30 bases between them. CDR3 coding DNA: TGTGCCAGCAGCTGGTTTGCGGCAATCACACGGAAACGAACGTATGAGCAGTTCTTC. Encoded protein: CASSWFAAITRKRTYEQFF.

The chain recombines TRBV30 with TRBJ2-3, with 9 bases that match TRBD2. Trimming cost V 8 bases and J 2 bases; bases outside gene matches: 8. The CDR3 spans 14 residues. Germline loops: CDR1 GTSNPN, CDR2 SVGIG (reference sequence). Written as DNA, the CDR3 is TGTGCCGCGAGGGCGGGAGGGCTCACAGATACGCAGTATTTT. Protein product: CAARAGGLTDTQYF.

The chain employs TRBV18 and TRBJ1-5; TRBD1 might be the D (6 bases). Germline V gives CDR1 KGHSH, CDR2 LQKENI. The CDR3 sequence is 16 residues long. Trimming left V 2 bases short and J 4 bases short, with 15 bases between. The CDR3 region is CASSPNSGHQNQPQHF. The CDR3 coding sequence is TGTGCCAGCTCACCAAACTCGGGACACCAAAATCAGCCCCAGCATTTT.

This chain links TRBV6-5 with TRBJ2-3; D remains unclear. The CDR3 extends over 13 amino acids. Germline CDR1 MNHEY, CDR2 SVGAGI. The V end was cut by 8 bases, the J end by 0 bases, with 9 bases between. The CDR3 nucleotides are TGTGCCAGCGCTCCTTATAGCACAGATACGCAGTATTTT. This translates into CASAPYSTDTQYF.

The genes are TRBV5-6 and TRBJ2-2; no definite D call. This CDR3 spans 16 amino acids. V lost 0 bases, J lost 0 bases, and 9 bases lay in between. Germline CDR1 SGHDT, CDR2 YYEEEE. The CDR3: CASSLDRRSNTGELFF. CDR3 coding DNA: TGTGCCAGCAGCTTGGACAGAAGATCGAACACCGGGGAGCTGTTTTTT. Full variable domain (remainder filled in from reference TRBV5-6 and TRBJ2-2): DAGVTQSPTHLIKTRGQQVTLRCSPKSGHDTVSWYQQALGQGPQFIFQYYEEEERQRGNFPDRFSGHQFPNYSSELNVNALLLGDSALYLCASSLDRRSNTGELFFGEGSRLTVL.

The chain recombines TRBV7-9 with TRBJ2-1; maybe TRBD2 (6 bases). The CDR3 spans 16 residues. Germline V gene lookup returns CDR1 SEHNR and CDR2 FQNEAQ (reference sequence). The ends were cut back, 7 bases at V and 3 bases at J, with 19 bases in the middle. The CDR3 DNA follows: TGTGCCAGCATCCCCCGATCGGGACTGATCTACAATGAGCAGTTCTTC. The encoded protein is CASIPRSGLIYNEQFF.

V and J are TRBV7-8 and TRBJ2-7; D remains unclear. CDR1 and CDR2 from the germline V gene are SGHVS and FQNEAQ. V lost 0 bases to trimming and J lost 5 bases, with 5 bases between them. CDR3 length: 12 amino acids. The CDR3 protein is CASSLAEDEQYF. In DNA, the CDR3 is TGTGCCAGCAGCTTAGCTGAGGACGAGCAGTACTTC.

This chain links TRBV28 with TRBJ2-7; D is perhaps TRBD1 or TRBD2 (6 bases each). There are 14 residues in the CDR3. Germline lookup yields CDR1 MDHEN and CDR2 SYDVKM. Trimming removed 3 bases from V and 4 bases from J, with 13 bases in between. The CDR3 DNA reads TGTGCCAGCAGTTTTTTCGGGGGCAGGTACGAGCAGTACTTC. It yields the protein CASSFFGGRYEQYF.

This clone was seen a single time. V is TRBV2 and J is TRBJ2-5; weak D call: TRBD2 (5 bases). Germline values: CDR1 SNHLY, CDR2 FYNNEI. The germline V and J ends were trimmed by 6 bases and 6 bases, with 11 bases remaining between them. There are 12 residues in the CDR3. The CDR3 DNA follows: TGTGCCAGCAGAAGCGGTAGACAGACCCAGTACTTC. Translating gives CASRSGRQTQYF. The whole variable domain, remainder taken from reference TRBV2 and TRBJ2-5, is EPEVTQTPSHQVTQMGQEVILRCVPISNHLYFYWYRQILGQKVEFLVSFYNNEISEKSEIFDDQFSVERPDGSNFTLKIRSTKLEDSAMYFCASRSGRQTQYFGPGTRLLVL.

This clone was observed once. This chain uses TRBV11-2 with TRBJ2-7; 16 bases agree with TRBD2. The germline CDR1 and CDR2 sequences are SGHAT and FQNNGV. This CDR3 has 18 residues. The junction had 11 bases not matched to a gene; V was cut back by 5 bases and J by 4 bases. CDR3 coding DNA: TGTGCCAGCAGCGGAGGGACTAGCGGGAGGGCCGGGCTTTACGAGCAGTACTTC. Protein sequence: CASSGGTSGRAGLYEQYF.

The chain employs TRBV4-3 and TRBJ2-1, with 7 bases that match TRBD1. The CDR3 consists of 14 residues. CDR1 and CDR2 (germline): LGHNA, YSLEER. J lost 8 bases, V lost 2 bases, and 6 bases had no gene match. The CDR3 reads CASSQLGQDDEQFF. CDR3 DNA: TGCGCCAGCAGCCAACTAGGACAGGACGATGAGCAGTTCTTC.

The CDR3 loop is CASSPRGGRYEQYF. CDR3 nucleotide sequence: TGTGCCAGCAGCCCCCGGGGAGGGCGCTACGAGCAGTACTTC. This chain links TRBV7-6 with TRBJ2-7; 7 nucleotides agree with TRBD2. Germline trimming cut 5 bases from V and 3 bases from J; bases unmatched to any gene: 7. Germline V gives CDR1 SGHVS, CDR2 FNYEAQ. The CDR3 runs to 14 residues.